This entry features one T cell receptor (beta chain) sequence. What antigen it recognizes has not been identified. Base qualities are not recorded, but no much larger clone differs from it by a single base. TCRbeta CDR3 regions were amplified from genomic DNA by means of the immunoSEQ Assay, a bias-controlled multiplex PCR. In the original analysis: The number of nucleated cells in each sample was estimated from the amplification of reference gene primers within the assay. To quantify the absolute abundance of each unique TCRbeta CDR3 rearrangement, sequence reads were collapsed and filtered. For each sample, productive Simpson clonality was calculated by taking the square root of Simpson's diversity index across productive rearrangements. As stored in TCRdb, this immuneACCESS dataset retains in-frame rearrangements with V and J assigned. A fraction of the clones does not appear; measured against another copy, unresolved V genes explain less than half of the discrepancy, and the remainder lacks a known reason. That table supplies the V and J calls and clone size; D and trimming were determined from the DNA. For this sample the table gives a few hundred thousand clones, of which around 87% were detected only once. The ten largest clones capture roughly 10% of the sample.

The data derive from a study of blood T cell repertoires in COVID-19 (dated by TCRdb to 2018 to 2021). Study-level background: The collaborator samples originated in the United States, Italy and Spain and spanned the acute and convalescent phases of COVID-19. The prospective study material was composed of cDNA or gDNA derived from T cells, B-cell-depleted T cells, or PBMCs. The sample metadata nearly always contained a de-identified subject ID, COVID-19 status, age in years and sex. The samples were drawn from two sources: the first 160 participants of the ongoing ImmuneRACE study, and 1,000 to 1,500 subjects contributed by 6 global collaborators. Subjects who had been exposed to COVID-19, were actively infected with it, or had recovered from it provided the deeply sampled blood TCRbeta repertoires that made up the dataset. Where available, HLA class I and class II types were taken from metadata supplied by the sample provider and were not determined by assay-based typing. A freely available public database, intended as a resource for researchers studying the immune response to SARS-CoV-2, is where the repertoires were released.

General study outcomes and caveats: How much clinical and demographic metadata was included differed by source and by participant, and the metadata was provided uncurated.

One collaborating source in Seattle enrolled patients while the patients were actively infected and followed the patients over time throughout the course of disease. The collaborating institutions used their own protocols to collect whole blood in K2EDTA tubes. For TCRbeta analysis, collaborators shipped samples in one of three forms: frozen whole blood, isolated PBMCs, or DNA extracted from either of those sample types. The clonotype was recovered from a woman aged 45-65 years with COVID-19, enrolled during active disease. The source material was peripheral blood.

The nucleotide sequence reads TGTGCCAGTAGTGCCGGGACAGGGGGCGACACTGAAGCTTTCTTT. This yields the protein CASSAGTGGDTEAFF. Here the chain combines TRBV19 and TRBJ1-1; a stretch of 12 junction bases matches TRBD1. The cysteine opens and the phenylalanine closes a CDR3 of 15 amino acids. Only the CDR3 part of the read is kept: 45 bases, read in frame from the first base. Trimming accounts for 5 bases at V and 3 bases at J, while the number of junction bases matched to no gene is 4. From the germline V gene (reference sequence), CDR1 is LNHDA and CDR2 is SQIVND.